This is a list of T cell receptor beta chains from one sample in a study of OX40 agonist ivuxolimab in advanced cancers. The assay was immunoSEQ multiplex PCR, and TCRdb's table has in-frame clones only and misses some. This table holds around 61,000 clones, roughly 80% found once. The sequences come from CD4+ or CD8+ T cells sorted from blood, collected in a trial of the OX40 agonist ivuxolimab. These receptors originate from an adult with an advanced solid tumor such as melanoma, head and neck, liver or kidney cancer. Both conserved end residues are part of each CDR3. Fields, in order: clone size, D gene, J gene, V gene, CDR3 protein, CDR3 DNA. D genes are given only for firm matches. Size is omitted from some rows. Given values are once, few, many or a class for expanded clones.

>.|TRBD1|TRBJ2-7|TRBV10-3
CAISEGRDRPYEQYF
TGTGCCATCAGTGAGGGCCGGGACAGGCCCTACGAGCAGTACTTC
>once|.|TRBJ1-4|TRBV5-4
CASSLDLGRAEKLFF
TGTGCCAGCAGCTTGGACTTAGGGCGTGCTGAAAAACTGTTTTTT
>.|.|TRBJ1-5|TRBV21-1
CASSNEGVLSFYSNQPQHF
TGTGCCAGCAGCAATGAGGGTGTCTTGAGTTTTTATAGCAATCAGCCCCAGCATTTT
>.|TRBD1|TRBJ1-1|TRBV6-4
CASSATGSTEAFF
TGTGCCAGCAGTGCGACAGGGTCGACTGAAGCTTTCTTT
>.|.|TRBJ1-1|TRBV11-3
CASSKGGSEAFF
TGTGCCAGCAGCAAGGGGGGGTCCGAAGCTTTCTTT
>.|.|TRBJ1-3|TRBV2
CASCSTQSISGNTIYF
TGTGCCAGTTGTTCGACCCAGAGTATCTCTGGAAACACCATATATTTT
>.|.|TRBJ2-1|TRBV6-1
CASSEGQYNEQFF
TGTGCCAGCAGTGAGGGACAATACAATGAGCAGTTCTTC
>.|TRBD1|TRBJ1-1|TRBV7-8
CASSQDRGTEAFF
TGTGCCAGCAGCCAAGACAGGGGGACTGAAGCTTTCTTT
>.|.|TRBJ1-6|TRBV6-5
CASSYGLLGSNSPLHF
TGTGCCAGCAGTTACGGGTTGCTAGGCTCCAATTCACCCCTCCACTTT
>.|.|TRBJ1-5|TRBV5-1
CASRAPNPKPFGGSNQPQHF
TGCGCCAGCCGCGCCCCTAATCCTAAACCCTTCGGTGGAAGCAATCAGCCCCAGCATTTT
>.|.|TRBJ2-7|TRBV5-4
CASSLDRAVSYEQYF
TGTGCCAGCAGCTTGGACAGGGCAGTCTCCTACGAGCAGTACTTC
>.|.|TRBJ1-2|TRBV5-4
CASSLMGGYTF
TGTGCCAGCAGCTTGATGGGAGGCTACACCTTC
>.|.|TRBJ2-1|TRBV7-3
CASSPLDYNEQFF
TGTGCCAGCAGCCCCCTCGACTACAATGAGCAGTTCTTC
>few|.|TRBJ2-1|TRBV7-9
CASSLNGGTQPGNEQFF
TGTGCCAGCAGCTTAAATGGCGGGACACAACCAGGGAATGAGCAGTTCTTC
>.|.|TRBJ2-3|TRBV6-5
CASSPTRWSDTQYF
TGTGCCAGCAGCCCAACTAGGTGGTCTGATACGCAGTATTTT
>.|.|TRBJ1-5|TRBV2
CATAFDGLYQPQHF
TGTGCTACAGCATTCGACGGTTTATATCAGCCCCAGCATTTT
>.|.|TRBJ1-1|TRBV19
CASRGYNTEAFF
TGTGCCAGTAGAGGTTACAACACTGAAGCTTTCTTT
>.|TRBD2|TRBJ2-1|TRBV5-6
CASSLVSSGTYNEQFF
TGTGCCAGCAGCTTGGTTTCTAGCGGGACTTACAATGAGCAGTTCTTC
>.|TRBD2|TRBJ2-7|TRBV6-6
CASSFIGGYEQYF
TGTGCCAGCAGTTTTATCGGGGGGTACGAGCAGTACTTC
>.|.|TRBJ2-7|TRBV7-8
CASSLREEGYEQYF
TGTGCCAGCAGCTTAAGGGAAGAGGGCTACGAGCAGTACTTC
>.|.|TRBJ2-1|TRBV9
CASSVALSRRNNEQFF
TGTGCCAGCAGCGTAGCGTTAAGTAGGCGGAACAATGAGCAGTTCTTC
>.|.|TRBJ1-2|TRBV7-1
CASRPTPLGGYTF
TGTGCCAGCAGACCAACCCCCCTGGGGGGCTACACCTTC
>.|.|TRBJ1-2|TRBV6-1
CASSDWAGHGGYTF
TGTGCCAGCAGTGATTGGGCGGGTCATGGTGGCTACACCTTC
>.|.|TRBJ2-1|TRBV5-1
CASFRDGYNEQFF
TGCGCCAGCTTCCGGGACGGCTACAATGAGCAGTTCTTC
>.|TRBD1|TRBJ2-2|TRBV27
CASSGQGAGTGELFF
TGTGCCAGCTCCGGACAGGGGGCCGGCACCGGGGAGCTGTTTTTT
>.|.|TRBJ1-5|TRBV9
CASSVDGEQPQHF
TGTGCCAGCAGCGTAGATGGGGAACAGCCCCAGCATTTT